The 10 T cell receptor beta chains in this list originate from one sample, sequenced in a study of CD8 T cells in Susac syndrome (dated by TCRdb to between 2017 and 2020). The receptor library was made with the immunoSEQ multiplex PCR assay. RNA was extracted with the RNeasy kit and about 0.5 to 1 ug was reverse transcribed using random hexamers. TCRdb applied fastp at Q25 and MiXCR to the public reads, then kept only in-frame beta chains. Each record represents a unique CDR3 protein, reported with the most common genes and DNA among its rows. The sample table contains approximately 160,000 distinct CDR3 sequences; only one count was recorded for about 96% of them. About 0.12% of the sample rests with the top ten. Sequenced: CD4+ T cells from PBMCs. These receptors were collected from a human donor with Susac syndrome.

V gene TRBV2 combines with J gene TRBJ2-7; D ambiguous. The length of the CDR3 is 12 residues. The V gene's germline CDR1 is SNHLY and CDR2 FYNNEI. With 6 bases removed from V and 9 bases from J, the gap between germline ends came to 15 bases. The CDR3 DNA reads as TGTGCCAGCAGGGATCCCCGTTTATGGCAGTACTTC. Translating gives CASRDPRLWQYF.

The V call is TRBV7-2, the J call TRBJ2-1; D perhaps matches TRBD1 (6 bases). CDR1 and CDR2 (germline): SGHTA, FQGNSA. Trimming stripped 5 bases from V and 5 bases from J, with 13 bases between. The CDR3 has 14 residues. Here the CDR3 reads CASSKGHSNNEQFF. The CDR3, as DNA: TGTGCCAGCAGCAAGGGACATTCCAACAATGAGCAGTTCTTC.

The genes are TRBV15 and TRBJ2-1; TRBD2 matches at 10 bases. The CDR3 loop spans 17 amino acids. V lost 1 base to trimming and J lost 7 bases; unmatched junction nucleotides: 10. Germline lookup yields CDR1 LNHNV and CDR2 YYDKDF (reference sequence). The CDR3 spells CATSRVSSGSLRNEQFF. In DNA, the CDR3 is TGTGCCACCAGCAGAGTTTCTAGCGGGAGTCTAAGGAATGAGCAGTTCTTC.

CDR3 bases: TGTGCCAGCTCACAAGTAATAACGGTGGGCCTGGATACGCAGTATTTT. Encoded protein: CASSQVITVGLDTQYF. V and J are TRBV18 and TRBJ2-3; D is unresolved. CDR3 length: 16 amino acids. Trimming cost V 4 bases and J 6 bases, with 20 bases left between them. CDR1 is KGHSH and CDR2 is LQKENI in the germline V gene.

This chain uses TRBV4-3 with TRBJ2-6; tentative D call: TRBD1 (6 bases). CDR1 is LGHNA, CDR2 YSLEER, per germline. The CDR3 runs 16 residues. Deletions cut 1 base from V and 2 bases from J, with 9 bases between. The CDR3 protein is CASSQASGAGANVLTF. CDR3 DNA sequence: TGCGCCAGCAGCCAAGCATCAGGGGCTGGGGCCAACGTCCTGACTTTC.

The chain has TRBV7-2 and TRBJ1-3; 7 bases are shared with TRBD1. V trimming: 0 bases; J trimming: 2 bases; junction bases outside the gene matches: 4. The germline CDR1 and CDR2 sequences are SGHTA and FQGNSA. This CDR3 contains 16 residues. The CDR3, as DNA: TGTGCCAGCAGCTTAGCCCCCACAGGGGCTGGAAACACCATATATTTT. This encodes CASSLAPTGAGNTIYF.

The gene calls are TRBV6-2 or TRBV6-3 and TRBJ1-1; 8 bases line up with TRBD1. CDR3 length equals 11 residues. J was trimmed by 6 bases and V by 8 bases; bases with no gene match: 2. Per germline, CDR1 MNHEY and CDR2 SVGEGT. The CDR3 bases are TGTGCCAGCGGACAGGGCCCTGAAGCTTTCTTT. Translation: CASGQGPEAFF.

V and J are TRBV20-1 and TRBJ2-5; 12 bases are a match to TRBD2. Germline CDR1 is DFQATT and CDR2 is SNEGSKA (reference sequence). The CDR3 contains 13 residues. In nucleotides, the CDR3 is TGCAATCCTGGACTAGCGGGAAGAGAGACCCAGTACTTC. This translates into CNPGLAGRETQYF.

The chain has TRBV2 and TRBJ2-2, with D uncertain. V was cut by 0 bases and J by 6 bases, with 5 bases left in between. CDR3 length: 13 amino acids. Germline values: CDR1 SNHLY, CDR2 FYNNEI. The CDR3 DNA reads TGTGCCAGCAGTGAAGCTGGCGCCGGGGAGCTGTTTTTT. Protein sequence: CASSEAGAGELFF.

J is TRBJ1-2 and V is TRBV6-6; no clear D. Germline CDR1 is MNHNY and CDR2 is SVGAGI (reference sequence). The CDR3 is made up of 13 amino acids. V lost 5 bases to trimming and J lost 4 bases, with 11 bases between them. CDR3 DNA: TGTGCCAGCAGTGACGGAAACTCCTATGGCTACACCTTC. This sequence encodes CASSDGNSYGYTF.